The 19 T cell receptor beta chains below were found in one sample sequenced in a study of Ad26.COV2.S vaccination and SARS-CoV-2 variants. The protocol was immunoSEQ multiplex PCR, while the TCRdb copy is restricted to in-frame clones and leaves out a portion. This table holds 300,000 to 350,000 clones, 70% to 90% found once. The treatment denotes: about 20 received Ad26.COV2.S at low or high dose, single or two shots; 5 received placebo; per-sample allocation not given. Each sample was drawn 63 days after the first injection (of vaccine or placebo). Source: peripheral blood, taken in a trial of Ad26.COV2.S vaccine versus placebo. All receptors come from a person between 18 and 60 years old who received the Ad26.COV2.S COVID-19 vaccine or a placebo.

The rearrangement uses TRBV7-6 and TRBJ2-3, with D possibly TRBD2 on 5 matching bases. V gave up 5 bases and J gave up 2 bases, with 14 bases separating them. The CDR3 consists of 15 residues. Germline CDR1 is SGHVS and CDR2 is FNYEAQ. The CDR3 protein is CASSAFQRVTDTQYF. The CDR3 DNA follows: TGTGCCAGCAGCGCCTTCCAGAGGGTCACAGATACGCAGTATTTT.

The chain uses TRBV18 and TRBJ1-2; TRBD1 matches at 7 bases. Trimming at V came to 2 bases and at J to 7 bases, leaving 7 bases not matched to a gene. CDR3 length: 14 residues. CDR1 is KGHSH, CDR2 LQKENI, per germline. CDR3 amino acids: CASSPAQGESGYTF. The CDR3, as DNA: TGTGCCAGCTCACCAGCGCAGGGGGAGAGTGGCTACACCTTC.

The V and J genes are TRBV25-1 and TRBJ2-7; TRBD1 matches 7 bases. The V gene's germline CDR1 is MGHDK and CDR2 SYGVNS. CDR3 length: 13 amino acids. The junction had 6 bases not matched to a gene; V was cut back by 6 bases and J by 4 bases. This chain's CDR3 is CASRPGQSYEQYF. DNA of the CDR3: TGTGCCAGCAGGCCGGGACAGAGTTACGAGCAGTACTTC.

This clone was detected only once. The chain is built from TRBV18 and TRBJ2-7; tentatively, D is TRBD2 (5 bases). Germline V gives CDR1 KGHSH, CDR2 LQKENI. Trimming took 6 bases from V and 1 from J, leaving 13 bases between them. There are 14 residues in the CDR3. The CDR3 protein is CASSPRVGSYEQYF. The CDR3 DNA reads as TGTGCCAGCTCTCCGAGGGTTGGTTCCTACGAGCAGTACTTC. Based on the CDR3 plus reference TRBV18 and TRBJ2-7, the full variable domain is NAGVMQNPRHLVRRRGQEARLRCSPMKGHSHVYWYRQLPEEGLKFMVYLQKENIIDESGMPKERFSAEFPKEGPSILRIQQVVRGDSAAYFCASSPRVGSYEQYFGPGTRLTVT.

This rearrangement joins TRBV19 to TRBJ2-5; D may be TRBD2 (5 bases). Germline CDR1 and CDR2: LNHDA and SQIVND (reference sequence). The CDR3 contains 16 residues. The V end lost 2 bases, the J end lost 4 bases, and 17 bases lay between the germline ends. CDR3 in DNA: TGTGCCAGTAGTATAAGAGGTTGGCGGACTGGAGAGACCCAGTACTTC. This translates into CASSIRGWRTGETQYF.

The V gene is TRBV7-2, the J gene TRBJ2-7; D is perhaps TRBD1 (5 bases). Germline V lookup: CDR1 SGHTA, CDR2 FQGNSA. The V end lost 3 bases, the J end lost 0 bases, and 9 bases lay between the germline ends. The CDR3 has 14 amino acids. The CDR3 loop is CASSFQGVSYEQYF. The CDR3 DNA sequence: TGTGCCAGCAGCTTCCAGGGTGTCTCCTACGAGCAGTACTTC.

The rearrangement links TRBV2 to TRBJ1-1; no clear D. V was pared by 6 bases and J by 0 bases, with 2 bases between. Looked up from germline, CDR1 is SNHLY and CDR2 is FYNNEI. This CDR3 has 11 residues. CDR3 sequence: CASRVNTEAFF. CDR3 sequence (DNA): TGTGCCAGCAGAGTGAACACTGAAGCTTTCTTT.

V gene TRBV20-1 combines with J gene TRBJ1-5, with D unresolved. CDR3 length: 16 residues. V dropped 3 bases and J dropped 1 base, with 16 bases sitting between them. Per the germline V gene, CDR1 is DFQATT and CDR2 is SNEGSKA (reference sequence). The CDR3, as DNA: TGCAGTGCTAGTGGACTTCAGAGGACGAGCAATCAGCCCCAGCATTTT. It translates to CSASGLQRTSNQPQHF.

The V gene is TRBV7-2, the J gene TRBJ2-7; 7 bases fit TRBD1. This CDR3 contains 15 residues. The germline CDR1 and CDR2 sequences are SGHTA and FQGNSA. The J segment lost 7 bases and the V segment lost 5 bases, leaving 14 bases of the junction unmatched. The CDR3 loop is CASSLPRNRGLEQYF. Written as DNA, the CDR3 is TGTGCCAGCAGCCTTCCCAGAAACAGGGGCTTGGAGCAGTACTTC.

In DNA form, the CDR3 reads TGTGCCAGCGGCCCTTTCTTGCGTACCGGGGAGCTGTTTTTT. It yields the protein CASGPFLRTGELFF. The V call is TRBV7-6, the J call TRBJ2-2; D gene unclear. The germline gives CDR1 SGHVS, CDR2 FNYEAQ. The CDR3 is made up of 14 amino acids. Trimming removed 8 bases at V and 5 bases at J, with 15 bases between. The complete variable domain, with remaining parts taken from reference TRBV7-6 and TRBJ2-2, reads GAGVSQSPRYKVTKRGQDVALRCDPISGHVSLYWYRQALGQGPEFLTYFNYEAQQDKSGLPNDRFSAERPEGSISTLTIQRTEQRDSAMYRCASGPFLRTGELFFGEGSRLTVL.

This clone was detected only a few times. V usage is TRBV6-5 and J usage is TRBJ1-6; D remains ambiguous. Per the germline V gene, CDR1 is MNHEY and CDR2 is SVGAGI. The CDR3 consists of 15 residues. Trimming stripped 10 bases from V and 4 bases from J, with 17 bases between. CDR3 nucleotides: TGTGCCACCATGGACGTCCCCCCATATAATTCACCCCTCCACTTT. Translated, it gives CATMDVPPYNSPLHF.

The V call is TRBV4-1, the J call TRBJ2-1, with D maybe TRBD1 (6 bases). The V end was cut by 3 bases, the J end by 5 bases, with 14 bases between. This CDR3 has 15 amino acids. Germline values: CDR1 MGHRA, CDR2 YSYEKL. The CDR3 bases are TGCGCCAGCAGCCATCCCCAGGACAGAGACAATGAGCAGTTCTTC. This gives the protein CASSHPQDRDNEQFF.

The chain employs TRBV18 and TRBJ2-2; 14 nucleotides align to TRBD2. V lost 6 bases to trimming and J lost 1 base; unmatched junction nucleotides: 7. The CDR3 spans 18 residues. Germline values: CDR1 KGHSH, CDR2 LQKENI. Here the CDR3 reads CASSPGTSGGQNTGELFF. The CDR3 DNA reads as TGTGCCAGCTCTCCCGGGACTAGCGGGGGCCAGAACACCGGGGAGCTGTTTTTT. Using reference TRBV18 and TRBJ2-2 for the parts outside the CDR3, the full variable domain is NAGVMQNPRHLVRRRGQEARLRCSPMKGHSHVYWYRQLPEEGLKFMVYLQKENIIDESGMPKERFSAEFPKEGPSILRIQQVVRGDSAAYFCASSPGTSGGQNTGELFFGEGSRLTVL.

This sequence joins TRBV30 and TRBJ1-2; TRBD1 is a possible D gene (6 bases). The V gene lost 3 bases and the J gene lost 7 bases, with 15 bases spanning the gap. Per germline, CDR1 GTSNPN and CDR2 SVGIG (reference sequence). The CDR3 totals 13 residues. This CDR3 reads CAWSRGWGAGYTF. CDR3 bases: TGTGCCTGGAGCCGTGGTTGGGGGGCTGGCTACACCTTC.

This chain uses TRBV19 with TRBJ2-1; 8 positions agree with TRBD2. V trimming: 4 bases; J trimming: 3 bases; junction bases outside the gene matches: 5. The germline CDR1 and CDR2 sequences are LNHDA and SQIVND (reference sequence). The CDR3 covers 15 residues. CDR3 in DNA: TGTGCCAGTAGTACCCGGGGGGGAGTCTACAATGAGCAGTTCTTC. Translation: CASSTRGGVYNEQFF.

This sequence joins TRBV2 and TRBJ2-7; D may be TRBD1 (6 bases). This CDR3 has 14 residues. Trimming stripped 3 bases from V and 2 bases from J, with 11 bases between. CDR1 is SNHLY and CDR2 is FYNNEI in the germline V gene. The CDR3 region has the DNA TGTGCCAGCAGTGACGGACAGACCACCTACGAGCAGTACTTC. Protein product: CASSDGQTTYEQYF.

This clone has a handful of counts. V gene TRBV30 combines with J gene TRBJ1-5, with 7 nucleotides matching TRBD1. Germline-derived CDR1 and CDR2 are GTSNPN and SVGIG (reference sequence). Trimming took 0 bases from V and 0 from J; bases not matched to a gene: 5. The CDR3 consists of 16 residues. CDR3 residues: CAWSVGTDYSNQPQHF. The CDR3 nucleotides read TGTGCCTGGAGTGTAGGGACAGATTATAGCAATCAGCCCCAGCATTTT.

This sequence joins TRBV29-1 and TRBJ2-5, with a possible D match to TRBD1 (7 bases). The V end was cut by 3 bases, the J end by 5 bases, with 16 bases between. Germline CDR1 is SQVTM and CDR2 is ANQGSEA. This CDR3 is built from 14 residues. The DNA of the CDR3 is TGCAGCGTTGATCAGGGGGGCGTCAGGGAGACCCAGTACTTC. Translation: CSVDQGGVRETQYF.

Here the CDR3 reads CAISPGIYEQYF. The CDR3 DNA reads as TGTGCCATCAGCCCTGGTATCTACGAGCAGTACTTC. The chain uses TRBV10-3 and TRBJ2-7; D remains unclear. With 6 bases removed from V and 3 bases from J, the gap between germline ends came to 9 bases. The germline V gene has CDR1 ENHRY and CDR2 SYGVKD. CDR3 size: 12 residues.